Sequencing of this TCR beta chain was carried out in a study of beta chain features in type 1 diabetes. Overall study results and limits: The study found moderately but significantly shorter TCRB CDR3s in all four CD4+ subsets of Type 1 diabetes patients.

All of the isolated RNA was reverse transcribed, so expressed TCRB transcripts were sequenced. Here immunoSEQ multiplex PCR was the method, and the copy in TCRdb shows in-frame clones only, minus some. The table has about 650,000 clones, around 11% seen once; the top ten hold roughly 0.12%. Per donor, one heparinised blood draw averaged roughly 120 mL. This CDR3 contains 14 residues. With V trimmed by 6 bases and J by 7 bases, 6 bases remained unmatched. Germline CDR1 is MNHEY and CDR2 is SVGAGI. This clone was picked up a small number of times. Its specificity is not known. The rearrangement links TRBV6-5 to TRBJ1-5, with 10 nucleotides matching TRBD1. The TCR was taken from a man younger than 45 with type 1 diabetes. The sequencing input was naive CD4+ T cells from blood. CDR3 nucleotides: TGTGCCAGCAGCCCAGGACAGGGGGGACAGCCCCAGCATTTT. Translating it yields CASSPGQGGQPQHF.